Shown below are 21 T cell receptor beta chains from a single sample sequenced in a study of beta chain features in type 1 diabetes (dated by TCRdb to 2016 to 2019). The library was made by the immunoSEQ multiplex PCR assay. The entire isolated RNA was reverse transcribed using the High Capacity cDNA Reverse Transcription Kit, and thus expressed TCRB transcripts were sequenced. TCRdb obtained this table from immuneACCESS and retained in-frame rearrangements with V and J assigned. These tables miss some clones; where compared with another copy, unresolved V genes account for less than half of the shortfall, and the remainder is unexplained. Within this sample are approximately 340,000 clones, with over 12% of them counted one time only. The ten biggest clones cover roughly 0.019% of the sample. Sample: naive CD4+ T cells from blood. The cell subset or site label of this sample denotes: true naive CD4+ T cells. The source is a woman aged 18-29 years in good health.

The V gene is TRBV2, the J gene TRBJ2-1, with 7 bases that match TRBD1. With 1 base clipped from V and 8 bases from J, the junction kept 8 bases outside the gene matches. Germline CDR1 is SNHLY and CDR2 is FYNNEI. The CDR3 is 15 amino acids. The CDR3 loop is CASSEVGTVPHEQFF. CDR3 DNA sequence: TGTGCCAGCAGTGAAGTAGGGACAGTCCCCCATGAGCAGTTCTTC.

The chain employs TRBV5-6 and TRBJ2-3, with D maybe TRBD2 (5 bases). The V and J ends lost 1 base and 2 bases respectively, with 14 bases between them. The germline CDR1 and CDR2 sequences are SGHDT and YYEEEE. CDR3 length: 16 amino acids. This chain's CDR3 is CASSLMAGLSTDTQYF. The CDR3, as DNA: TGTGCCAGCAGCTTGATGGCAGGACTTTCCACAGATACGCAGTATTTT.

This clone came up a few times. CDR3 in amino acids: CATSRGGQEETQYF. In DNA, the CDR3 is TGTGCCACCAGCAGGGGGGGACAGGAAGAGACCCAGTACTTC. The chain recombines TRBV15 with TRBJ2-5; TRBD1 agrees at 8 bases. This CDR3 has 14 amino acids. CDR1 and CDR2 from the germline V gene are LNHNV and YYDKDF (reference sequence). The V segment lost 3 bases and the J segment 3 bases; nucleotides outside the gene matches: 3.

Here the CDR3 reads CASSIRLNTEAFF. Here the CDR3 DNA reads TGTGCCAGTAGTATCCGTTTGAACACTGAAGCTTTCTTT. The chain is built from TRBV19 and TRBJ1-1; D not resolved. Per germline, CDR1 LNHDA and CDR2 SQIVND (reference sequence). This CDR3 is 13 amino acids long. V was pared by 3 bases and J by 0 bases, with 5 bases between.

This clone was counted only a few times. The V call is TRBV7-9, the J call TRBJ2-1; TRBD2 is a possible D gene (6 bases). Germline CDR1 and CDR2: SEHNR and FQNEAQ (reference sequence). CDR3 length: 14 amino acids. The V end lost 5 bases, the J end lost 3 bases, and 11 bases lay between the germline ends. CDR3 nucleotides: TGTGCCAGCAGCCGCGGGACGTACTACAATGAGCAGTTCTTC. Protein sequence: CASSRGTYYNEQFF. Variable domain in full (rest from reference TRBV7-9 and TRBJ2-1): DTGVSQNPRHKITKRGQNVTFRCDPISEHNRLYWYRQTLGQGPEFLTYFQNEAQLEKSRLLSDRFSAERPKGSFSTLEIQRTEQGDSAMYLCASSRGTYYNEQFFGPGTRLTVL.

This clone was observed a handful of times. The chain carries TRBV30 and TRBJ2-6; 8 nucleotides match TRBD1. Looked up from germline, CDR1 is GTSNPN and CDR2 is SVGIG (reference sequence). With 3 bases clipped from V and 0 bases from J, the junction kept 7 bases outside the gene matches. The CDR3 has 17 residues. The CDR3 nucleotides are TGTGCCTGGAGGGGAGACAGGGGCTACTCTGGGGCCAACGTCCTGACTTTC. Its protein is CAWRGDRGYSGANVLTF.

This clone was counted only a few times. V is TRBV14 and J is TRBJ2-1; possible D gene TRBD2, 6 bases. The length of the CDR3 is 14 residues. Trimming took off 4 bases at V and 5 bases at J, with 12 bases between the two ends. Germline V gene sequence: CDR1 SGHDN, CDR2 FVKESK. The CDR3 loop is CASSPPGTHNEQFF. CDR3 sequence (DNA): TGTGCCAGCAGCCCTCCCGGGACTCACAATGAGCAGTTCTTC.

V usage is TRBV28 and J usage is TRBJ1-1, with 7 nucleotides matching TRBD1. There are 14 residues in the CDR3. Germline assignment: CDR1 MDHEN and CDR2 SYDVKM. V lost 9 bases and J lost 4; bases outside the gene matches: 11. The DNA of the CDR3 is TGTGCCAGTTGGGAAGGGGGCATAGGCACTGAAGCTTTCTTT. Protein product: CASWEGGIGTEAFF. The variable domain in full, with the rest retrieved from reference TRBV28 and TRBJ1-1, is DVKVTQSSRYLVKRTGEKVFLECVQDMDHENMFWYRQDPGLGLRLIYFSYDVKMKEKGDIPEGYSVSREKKERFSLILESASTNQTSMYLCASWEGGIGTEAFFGQGTRLTVV.

There are a few counts of this clone. This chain joins TRBV29-1 and TRBJ2-7, with a tentative D call TRBD1 (6 bases). The ends were cut back, 7 bases at V and 2 bases at J, with 15 bases in the middle. The CDR3 has 13 residues. CDR1 SQVTM and CDR2 ANQGSEA come from the germline V gene. As DNA, the CDR3 is TGCAGCGCCCGTCGGGACAACACCTACGAGCAGTACTTC. This encodes CSARRDNTYEQYF.

The chain recombines TRBV5-1 with TRBJ2-7; 9 bases are shared with TRBD1. CDR3 size: 15 residues. V shed 2 bases and J 2 bases; nucleotides not matched to a gene: 5. Germline V gene data show CDR1 as SGHRS and CDR2 as YFSETQ. CDR3 sequence (DNA): TGCGCCAGCAGCTTAACCGGGACAGGGACCTACGAGCAGTACTTC. Protein sequence: CASSLTGTGTYEQYF.

This clone was counted between two and nine times. At one end, the junction sequence differs from germline, possibly due to a read error. This rearrangement joins TRBV29-1 to TRBJ2-1, with 8 bases aligning to TRBD2. The CDR3 spans 11 residues. From germline, CDR1 is SQVTM and CDR2 ANQGSEA. This CDR3 reads CSVETGTSRIF. CDR3 nucleotides: TGCAGCGTTGAAACCGGGACTAGTCGGATCTTC.

This clone came up a few times. V and J are TRBV7-2 and TRBJ2-5; 12 bases map to TRBD2. CDR3 length: 16 residues. Germline assignment: CDR1 SGHTA and CDR2 FQGNSA. V trimming: 4 bases; J trimming: 1 base; junction bases outside the gene matches: 4. The CDR3 region has the DNA TGTGCCAGCAGCTCGTTACTAGCGGGGGGCCAAGAGACCCAGTACTTC. Protein: CASSSLLAGGQETQYF.

The chain uses TRBV9 and TRBJ2-6; perhaps TRBD2 as D (6 bases). Trimming left V 0 bases short and J 1 base short, with 11 bases between. The V gene's germline CDR1 is SGDLS and CDR2 YYNGEE. The CDR3 spans 17 residues. The CDR3: CASSVGEARSGANVLTF. CDR3 nucleotides: TGTGCCAGCAGCGTAGGGGAGGCCCGATCTGGGGCCAACGTCCTGACTTTC.

The sample holds a few counts of this clone. The CDR3 is CASSPRTSGRYNEQFF. The CDR3 nucleotides are TGTGCCAGCAGTCCTAGGACTAGCGGGAGGTACAATGAGCAGTTCTTC. The genes are TRBV27 and TRBJ2-1; 14 positions match TRBD2. Trimming cost V 5 bases and J 4 bases; bases outside gene matches: 4. This CDR3 has 16 amino acids. CDR1 and CDR2 from the germline V gene are MNHEY and SMNVEV (reference sequence).

This chain links TRBV14 with TRBJ2-1; 8 bases agree with TRBD1. The CDR3 is 17 residues long. The germline gives CDR1 SGHDN, CDR2 FVKESK. The ends lost 0 bases at V and 4 bases at J; junction bases unmatched: 8. CDR3 amino acids: CASSQEPPGQEYNEQFF. The CDR3 DNA reads as TGTGCCAGCAGCCAAGAGCCTCCGGGACAGGAATACAATGAGCAGTTCTTC. The entire variable domain, with the rest obtained from reference TRBV14 and TRBJ2-1, is as follows: EAGVTQFPSHSVIEKGQTVTLRCDPISGHDNLYWYRRVMGKEIKFLLHFVKESKQDESGMPNNRFLAERTGGTYSTLKVQPAELEDSGVYFCASSQEPPGQEYNEQFFGPGTRLTVL.

This clone was detected only a few times. The chain combines TRBV7-3 with TRBJ2-1; possibly TRBD2 for D (6 bases). This CDR3 has 15 residues. Germline V gene sequence: CDR1 SGHTA, CDR2 FQGTGA. Trimming removed 5 bases at V and 3 bases at J, with 14 bases between. CDR3 nucleotides: TGTGCCAGCAGCCTCAGCGGGTACATCTACAATGAGCAGTTCTTC. It specifies CASSLSGYIYNEQFF.

The chain recombines TRBV7-2 with TRBJ2-1; 12 nucleotides match TRBD2. V dropped 5 bases and J dropped 7; count of bases not matched to a gene: 0. The CDR3 spans 13 residues. CDR1 SGHTA and CDR2 FQGNSA come from the germline V gene. CDR3 sequence reads: CASSGTSGNEQFF. Here the CDR3 DNA reads TGTGCCAGCAGCGGGACTAGCGGGAATGAGCAGTTCTTC.

This clone has only a few counts. This chain links TRBV5-4 with TRBJ1-3, with a possible D match to TRBD1 (5 bases). CDR3 length: 16 amino acids. With 7 bases removed from V and 0 bases from J, the gap between germline ends came to 17 bases. Per the germline V gene, CDR1 is SGHNT and CDR2 is YYREEE (reference sequence). The CDR3 DNA follows: TGTGCCAGCGGACGGACGTTAGGGGACTCTGGAAACACCATATATTTT. This codes for CASGRTLGDSGNTIYF.

This clone was recorded a few times. The chain uses TRBV11-2 and TRBJ2-7, with D possibly TRBD1 on 7 matching bases. In germline, CDR1 is SGHAT, CDR2 FQNNGV. There are 16 residues in the CDR3. V was clipped by 1 base and J by 3 bases, with 16 bases between them. CDR3 sequence: CASSLGGDSRGYEQYF. The CDR3 bases are TGTGCCAGCAGCTTAGGGGGGGACAGCCGGGGCTACGAGCAGTACTTC.

The chain recombines TRBV20-1 with TRBJ1-5; D uncertain. Germline CDR1 and CDR2: DFQATT and SNEGSKA (reference sequence). This CDR3 comprises 11 residues. Trimming removed 4 bases at V and 5 bases at J, with 6 bases between. The DNA for the CDR3 is TGCAGTGCTATGAGGGATCAGCCCCAGCATTTT. Its protein is CSAMRDQPQHF.

The chain's CDR3 is CASSQGRGGAQYF. In DNA form, the CDR3 reads TGTGCCAGCAGCCAGGGCAGGGGAGGGGCCCAGTACTTC. The chain is built from TRBV11-3 and TRBJ2-5; D is possibly TRBD2 (7 bases). The ends were cut back, 5 bases at V and 9 bases at J, with 16 bases in the middle. The germline V gene has CDR1 SGHNT and CDR2 YENEEA. The length of the CDR3 is 13 residues.